This T cell receptor (beta chain) was sequenced for a study of beta chain features in type 1 diabetes. This clone was counted a few times. The antigen remains undetermined. Sorted populations all had greater than 95% purity. Study-wide results and limits: The study found that naive, central memory and Treg TCRB repertoires appeared more similar in patients than in healthy donors. Moderate yet significant TCRB CDR3 shortening was seen in Type 1 diabetes patients in all four CD4+ subsets.

The authors reverse transcribed all of the isolated RNA, so sequencing captured expressed TCRB transcripts. Here immunoSEQ multiplex PCR was the method, and the copy in TCRdb shows in-frame clones only, minus some. The sample contains approximately 280,000 clones, about 15% of which appear only once. Germline V gene data show CDR1 as SNHLY and CDR2 as FYNNEI. The CDR3 is 12 residues long. The V end was cut by 6 bases, the J end by 5 bases, with 11 bases between. This chain links TRBV2 with TRBJ2-7; possible D gene TRBD1, 5 bases. This receptor was obtained from a man aged 18 to 35 with type 1 diabetes. Sequencing was done on a sample of naive CD4+ T cells from blood. The CDR3 sequence: CASRPDSNEQYF. CDR3 sequence (DNA): TGTGCCAGCAGACCTGACAGTAACGAGCAGTACTTC.